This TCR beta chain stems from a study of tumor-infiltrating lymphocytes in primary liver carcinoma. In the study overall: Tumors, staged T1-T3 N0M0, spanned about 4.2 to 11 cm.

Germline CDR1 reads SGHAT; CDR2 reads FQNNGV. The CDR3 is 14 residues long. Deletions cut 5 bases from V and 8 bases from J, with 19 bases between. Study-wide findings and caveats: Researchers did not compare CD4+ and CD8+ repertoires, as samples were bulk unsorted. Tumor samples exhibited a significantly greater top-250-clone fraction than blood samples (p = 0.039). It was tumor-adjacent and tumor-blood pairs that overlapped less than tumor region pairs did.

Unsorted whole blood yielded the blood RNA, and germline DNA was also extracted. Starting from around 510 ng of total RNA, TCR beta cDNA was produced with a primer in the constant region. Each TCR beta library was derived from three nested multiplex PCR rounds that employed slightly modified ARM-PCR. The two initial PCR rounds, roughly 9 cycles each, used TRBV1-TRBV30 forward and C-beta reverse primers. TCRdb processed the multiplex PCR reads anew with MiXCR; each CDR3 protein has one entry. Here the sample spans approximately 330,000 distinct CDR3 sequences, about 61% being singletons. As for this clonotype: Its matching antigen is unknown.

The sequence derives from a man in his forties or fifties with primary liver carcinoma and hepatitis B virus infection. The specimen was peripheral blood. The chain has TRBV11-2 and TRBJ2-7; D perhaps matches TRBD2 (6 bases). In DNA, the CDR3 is TGTGCCAGCAGCCCCCAGGTGGGGGGATACAAGCAGTACTTC. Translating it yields CASSPQVGGYKQYF.